Shown below are 7 T cell receptor beta chains from a single sample sequenced in a study of cytomegalovirus exposure and HLA in healthy donors. The PCR used 60 Vbeta and 13 Jbeta primers. The method was immunoSEQ multiplex PCR; TCRdb's version includes in-frame clones alone and lacks a portion of them. The sample holds approximately 40,000 clones, approximately 79% seen once. Sequencing input: PBMCs. These receptors came from a woman aged 18-29 years in good health and CMV-seropositive.

This clone was observed a few times. The chain joins TRBV10-3 to TRBJ1-1; no clear D. The CDR3 totals 13 residues. Germline V gene lookup returns CDR1 ENHRY and CDR2 SYGVKD. Trimming left V 6 bases short and J 3 bases short, with 11 bases between. This CDR3 reads CAISRVPDTEAFF. The CDR3 coding sequence is TGTGCCATCAGCCGTGTCCCCGACACTGAAGCTTTCTTT.

The genes are TRBV5-1 and TRBJ2-5, with a weak D call TRBD2 (5 bases). V lost 1 base to trimming and J lost 5 bases, with 15 bases between them. CDR1 is SGHRS, CDR2 YFSETQ, per germline. The CDR3 is 15 amino acids. In DNA, the CDR3 is TGCGCCAGCAGCTTGATGCCGGGGTCGGGGGAGACCCAGTACTTC. Translation gives CASSLMPGSGETQYF.

This clone is a singleton in its sample. The CDR3 reads CASSGLVSTDTQYF. The CDR3 coding sequence is TGTGCCAGCAGCGGGCTTGTTAGCACAGATACGCAGTATTTT. The genes are TRBV9 and TRBJ2-3, with unresolved D. This CDR3 has 14 amino acids. Per germline, CDR1 SGDLS and CDR2 YYNGEE. Trimming took off 3 bases at V and 0 bases at J, with 8 bases between the two ends. The variable domain in full, completed from reference TRBV9 and TRBJ2-3, reads DSGVTQTPKHLITATGQRVTLRCSPRSGDLSVYWYQQSLDQGLQFLIQYYNGEERAKGNILERFSAQQFPDLHSELNLSSLELGDSALYFCASSGLVSTDTQYFGPGTRLTVL.

V gene TRBV4-1 combines with J gene TRBJ2-2; weak D call: TRBD2 (6 bases). V lost 0 bases, J lost 4 bases, and 18 bases lay in between. This CDR3 has 18 amino acids. The germline CDR1 and CDR2 sequences are MGHRA and YSYEKL. The CDR3 DNA reads as TGCGCCAGCAGCCAAGATCCCCAATCCGGGAGTAGCACCGGGGAGCTGTTTTTT. It codes for CASSQDPQSGSSTGELFF.

This chain joins TRBV6-6 and TRBJ2-3; maybe TRBD2 (6 bases). Germline V gene sequence: CDR1 MNHNY, CDR2 SVGAGI (reference sequence). The V gene lost 6 bases and the J gene lost 5 bases, with 18 bases spanning the gap. The CDR3 is 15 residues long. DNA for the CDR3: TGTGCCAGCAGCCCCCCGGAGGGAGACATAGATACGCAGTATTTT. It codes for CASSPPEGDIDTQYF.

This rearrangement joins TRBV11-2 to TRBJ2-7, with D possibly TRBD1 on 5 matching bases. The V gene lost 5 bases and the J gene lost 3 bases, with 11 bases spanning the gap. From germline, CDR1 is SGHAT and CDR2 FQNNGV. CDR3 length: 13 residues. The CDR3 protein is CASSVTQGYEQYF. In nucleotides, the CDR3 is TGTGCCAGCAGCGTGACCCAGGGCTACGAGCAGTACTTC.

V and J are TRBV7-2 and TRBJ2-1, with D tentatively TRBD1 (6 bases). The CDR3 spans 19 residues. Germline lookup yields CDR1 SGHTA and CDR2 FQGNSA. Trimming took 1 base from V and 8 from J, leaving 27 bases between them. The CDR3 loop reads CASSLVGSTGFLPADEQFF. The CDR3 nucleotides are TGTGCCAGCAGCTTAGTGGGGTCGACAGGTTTCCTTCCTGCTGATGAGCAGTTCTTC.